This T cell receptor (beta chain) was obtained from a study of tumor-infiltrating lymphocytes in primary liver carcinoma. Study information: Sample yields, roughly 3.65 to 7.13 million productive TCRbeta reads, were similar across the tissue types. Study findings and constraints: Tumor samples exhibited a significantly greater top-250-clone fraction than blood samples (p = 0.039).

The CDR3 is made up of 15 amino acids. Germline V lookup: CDR1 ENHRY, CDR2 SYGVKD. Without any cell sorting, about 19-30 mg of bulk tissue yielded co-extracted RNA and DNA. Total RNA amounting to around 540 ng was the source from which TCR beta cDNA was made with a constant-region primer. TCR beta libraries came from three nested multiplex PCR rounds using slightly modified ARM-PCR. TRBV1-TRBV30 forward primers and a C-beta reverse primer were used in the first two PCR rounds, which each ran for around 10 cycles. One entry per CDR3 protein, called by TCRdb with MiXCR from the multiplex PCR reads. The sample includes 100,000 to 150,000 distinct CDR3 sequences, approximately 64% seen only once; the top ten take around 8.4%. As for this clonotype: Its antigen remains unknown. At one of its ends the junction is not consistent with the germline gene, which may arise from a read error.

The source is a woman in her fifties or sixties with primary liver carcinoma and hepatitis B virus infection. The specimen sequenced was liver tumor tissue from sampling region 3. Subset defined: tumor region T3, left-lateral pole. The V and J genes are TRBV10-3 and TRBJ2-3, with 8 bases aligning to TRBD2. CDR3 sequence reads: CVISPGLGTSDTQYF. Written as DNA, the CDR3 is TGTGTCATCAGCCCGGGACTAGGGACGTCAGATACGCAGTATTTT.